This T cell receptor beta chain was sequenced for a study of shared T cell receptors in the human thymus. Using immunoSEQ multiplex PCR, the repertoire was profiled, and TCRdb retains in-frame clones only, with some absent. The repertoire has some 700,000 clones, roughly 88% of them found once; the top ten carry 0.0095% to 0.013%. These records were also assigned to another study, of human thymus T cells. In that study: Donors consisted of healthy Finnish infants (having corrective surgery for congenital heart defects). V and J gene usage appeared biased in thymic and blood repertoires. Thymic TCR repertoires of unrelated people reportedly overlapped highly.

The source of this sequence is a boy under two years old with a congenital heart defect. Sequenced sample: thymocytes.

CDR3 coding DNA: TGCGCCAGCAGCCAAGATTGGGAGGGGCTAGAGCCCAGATCCGGGGAGCTGTTTTTT. Translated, it gives CASSQDWEGLEPRSGELFF. The V gene is TRBV4-1, the J gene TRBJ2-2, with TRBD2 matching 7 bases. The CDR3 spans 19 residues. Germline V gene data show CDR1 as MGHRA and CDR2 as YSYEKL. V shed 0 bases, J shed 6 bases, and the junction held 16 bases outside the gene matches.